The TCR beta chain described here comes from a study of T cell responses to AZD1222 COVID-19 vaccine. TCRdb keeps only in-frame clones here, not all; method: immunoSEQ multiplex PCR. The sample shows 100,000 or so clones, roughly 90% of them seen only once. The length of the CDR3 is 13 residues. The germline gives CDR1 MNHNY, CDR2 SVGAGI (reference sequence). The ends were cut back, 5 bases at V and 1 base at J, with 8 bases in the middle. This TCR came from an adult in good health. Sequencing used peripheral blood, obtained on day 0 of AZD1222 vaccination. The chain employs TRBV6-6 and TRBJ1-1; D might be TRBD1 (5 bases). The CDR3 is CASSRQPNTEAFF. As DNA, the CDR3 is TGTGCCAGCAGTAGACAGCCGAACACTGAAGCTTTCTTT.